The rows below give T cell receptor beta chains drawn from one sample of a study of cytomegalovirus exposure and HLA in healthy donors. TCRdb's copy holds only in-frame clones and misses some; the assay was immunoSEQ multiplex PCR. Among about 150,000 clones, about 85% were seen once, and the ten largest hold about 3.7%. Sequences were obtained from PBMCs. All receptors come from a human donor in good health. CDR3s include the opening cysteine and the closing phenylalanine or tryptophan. Each record gives: V gene, clone size, J gene, D gene, CDR3 protein, CDR3 DNA. The D gene is left open where the match is weak. Expanded clones are given a class, and other clones once, few, many or no size at all.

TRBV28	.	TRBJ2-1	.	CASSFERLRNEQFF	TGTGCCAGCAGTTTCGAGAGGTTGCGCAATGAGCAGTTCTTC
TRBV28	.	TRBJ1-2	.	CATFGGPNYGYTF	TGTGCCACCTTTGGGGGCCCTAACTATGGCTACACCTTC
TRBV7-6	few	TRBJ2-1	TRBD2	CASSLVASGGGEQFF	TGTGCCAGCAGCTTAGTGGCTAGCGGGGGGGGTGAGCAGTTCTTC
TRBV10-2	.	TRBJ1-2	.	CASSEGGVNTF	TGCGCCAGCAGTGAAGGGGGTGTAAACACCTTC
TRBV7-9	.	TRBJ2-5	TRBD2	CASSSGLAGPKYF	TGTGCCAGCAGCTCGGGACTAGCGGGTCCCAAGTACTTC
TRBV7-8	.	TRBJ1-5	TRBD1	CASSVGGQGSQPQHF	TGTGCCAGCAGCGTCGGGGGACAGGGGAGTCAGCCCCAGCATTTT
TRBV27	.	TRBJ2-6	.	CASKAGAEGRSGANVLTF	TGTGCCAGCAAGGCGGGGGCAGAAGGACGCTCTGGGGCCAACGTCCTGACTTTC
TRBV28	.	TRBJ1-2	TRBD1	CASSSLLGQGFTDGYTF	TGTGCCAGCAGCTCTCTCCTGGGACAGGGGTTTACTGATGGCTACACCTTC
TRBV28	.	TRBJ2-5	.	CASSLGSSETQYF	TGTGCCAGCAGTTTAGGCAGTTCAGAGACCCAGTACTTC
TRBV20-1	.	TRBJ1-2	.	CSARLGLYTF	TGCAGTGCTAGACTTGGCCTCTACACCTTC